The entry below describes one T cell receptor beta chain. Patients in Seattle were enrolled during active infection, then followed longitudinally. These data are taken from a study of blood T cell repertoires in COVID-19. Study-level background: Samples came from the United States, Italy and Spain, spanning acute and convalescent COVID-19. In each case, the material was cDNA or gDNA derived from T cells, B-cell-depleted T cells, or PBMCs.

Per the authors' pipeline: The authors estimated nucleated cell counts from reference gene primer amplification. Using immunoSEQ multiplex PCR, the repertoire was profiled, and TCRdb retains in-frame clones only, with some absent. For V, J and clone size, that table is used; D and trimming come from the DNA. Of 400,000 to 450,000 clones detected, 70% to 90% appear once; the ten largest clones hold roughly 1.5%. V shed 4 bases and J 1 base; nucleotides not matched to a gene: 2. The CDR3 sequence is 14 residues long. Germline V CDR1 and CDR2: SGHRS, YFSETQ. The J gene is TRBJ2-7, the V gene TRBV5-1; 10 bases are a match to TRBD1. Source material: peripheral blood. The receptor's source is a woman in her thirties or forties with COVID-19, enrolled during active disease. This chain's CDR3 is CASSGTGASYEQYF. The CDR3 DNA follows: TGCGCCAGCAGCGGGACAGGGGCTTCCTACGAGCAGTACTTC.